Listed below are T cell receptor beta chains from one sample, sequenced in a study of T cell changes during pregnancy in multiple sclerosis. Assay used: immunoSEQ multiplex PCR; TCRdb lists only in-frame clones, some missing. The sample lists about 60,000 clones, about 96% occurring once. Specimen: CD8+ T cells from peripheral blood mononuclear cells, collected after pregnancy. The source is a female donor with multiple sclerosis, enrolled in a pregnancy study. CDR3s include the opening cysteine and the closing phenylalanine or tryptophan. The D gene is left open where the match is weak. Size values are once, few and many counts, or a class for expanded clones, and some rows have none.

>TRBD1|TRBJ2-7|TRBV23-1|NA
CASRTWDRGNYEQYF
TGCGCCAGCAGAACCTGGGACAGGGGGAACTACGAGCAGTACTTC
>NA|TRBJ2-7|TRBV7-2|NA
CASSSLALTAYEQYF
TGTGCCAGCAGTTCGCTCGCCCTAACAGCCTACGAGCAGTACTTC
>NA|TRBJ1-2|TRBV6-1|NA
CASSEETTGLAGYTF
TGTGCCAGCAGTGAAGAAACTACAGGCTTGGCAGGCTACACCTTC
>NA|TRBJ2-3|TRBV27|NA
CASSLEGLDTQYF
TGTGCCAGCAGTTTAGAGGGACTGGATACGCAGTATTTT
>TRBD1|TRBJ2-5|TRBV19|NA
CASSILGQTGETQYF
TGTGCCAGTAGTATCTTGGGACAGACGGGGGAGACCCAGTACTTC
>TRBD1|TRBJ2-7|TRBV5-6|NA
CASSTARGYASYEQYF
TGTGCCAGCAGCACAGCCAGGGGGTATGCCTCCTACGAGCAGTACTTC
>TRBD1|TRBJ2-7|TRBV7-9|NA
CASSPSTGNYEQYF
TGTGCCAGCAGCCCATCGACAGGGAACTACGAGCAGTACTTC
>NA|TRBJ1-1|TRBV7-9|NA
CASSLGGLGDTEAFF
TGTGCCAGCAGCTTAGGCGGACTCGGGGACACTGAAGCTTTCTTT
>NA|TRBJ2-2|TRBV7-9|NA
CASSPGSGYNAGELFF
TGTGCCAGCAGCCCTGGGTCGGGTTATAACGCCGGGGAGCTGTTTTTT
>TRBD2|TRBJ2-1|TRBV7-9|NA
CASSGTSGSYEQFF
TGTGCCAGCAGCGGGACTAGCGGGAGTTATGAGCAGTTCTTC
>NA|TRBJ1-1|TRBV27|NA
CASSLVQGNTEAFF
TGTGCCAGCAGTTTAGTCCAGGGGAACACTGAAGCTTTCTTT
>NA|TRBJ2-7|TRBV5-6|NA
CASSLVNTQSYEQYF
TGTGCCAGCAGCTTGGTGAACACCCAGTCCTACGAGCAGTACTTC
>TRBD1|TRBJ2-5|TRBV9|NA
CASSPYTGGRETQYF
TGTGCCAGCAGCCCATACACAGGGGGCCGGGAGACCCAGTACTTC
>NA|TRBJ2-5|TRBV7-9|NA
CASSYPGGWTQYF
TGTGCCAGCAGCTACCCGGGTGGGTGGACCCAGTACTTC
>NA|TRBJ1-2|TRBV29-1|NA
CSVDEEGDYGYTF
TGCAGCGTTGATGAGGAAGGGGACTATGGCTACACCTTC
>NA|TRBJ2-1|TRBV30|NA
CAWSKGESSYNEQFF
TGTGCCTGGAGTAAGGGGGAGAGCTCCTACAATGAGCAGTTCTTC
>NA|TRBJ2-5|TRBV11-1|NA
CASSLGAGTQYF
TGTGCCAGCAGCTTGGGCGCTGGGACCCAGTACTTC
>TRBD1|TRBJ2-7|TRBV4-1|NA
CASSQVGQAYEQYF
TGCGCCAGCAGCCAAGTCGGACAGGCGTACGAGCAGTACTTC
>TRBD2|TRBJ2-3|TRBV19|few
CASSILSGRGSEDTQYF
TGTGCCAGTAGTATCCTTAGCGGGCGGGGGTCGGAGGATACGCAGTATTTT
>TRBD1|TRBJ2-7|TRBV19|NA
CASSTGQGSYEQYF
TGTGCCAGTAGTACGGGACAGGGCTCCTACGAGCAGTACTTC
>TRBD1|TRBJ2-1|TRBV2|NA
CARGRGQGVNEQFF
TGTGCCAGGGGAAGGGGACAGGGCGTGAATGAGCAGTTCTTC
>NA|TRBJ2-1|TRBV19|NA
CASTHRPAGEQFF
TGTGCCAGTACCCACCGACCCGCGGGTGAGCAGTTCTTC
>TRBD1|TRBJ1-2|TRBV27|once
CASSLSTGASGYTF
TGTGCCAGCAGTTTATCGACAGGGGCGAGCGGCTACACCTTC
>TRBD2|TRBJ2-3|TRBV7-3|NA
CASSLRGGSSTDTQYF
TGTGCCAGCAGCTTAAGGGGCGGGAGTTCAACAGATACGCAGTATTTT
>NA|TRBJ2-3|TRBV9|NA
CASSPRLPYTDTQYF
TGTGCCAGCAGCCCCAGGCTACCTTACACAGATACGCAGTATTTT
>NA|TRBJ1-2|TRBV29-1|NA
CSVDDTGSGYGYTF
TGCAGCGTGGATGACACCGGATCCGGCTATGGCTACACCTTC
>TRBD1|TRBJ2-7|TRBV7-8|once
CASSFDRGYEQYF
TGTGCCAGCAGCTTCGACAGGGGGTACGAGCAGTACTTC
>TRBD1|TRBJ1-2|TRBV6-5|NA
CASSDDLGQGNGYTF
TGTGCCAGCAGCGACGACCTAGGACAGGGTAATGGCTACACCTTC
>TRBD2|TRBJ2-7|TRBV10-1|NA
CASRLGREKDEQYF
TGCGCCAGCAGGCTTGGGCGGGAGAAAGACGAGCAGTACTTC
>NA|TRBJ1-1|TRBV7-9|NA
CASRLGGNTEAFF
TGTGCCAGCAGGCTCGGTGGGAACACTGAAGCTTTCTTT
>TRBD1|TRBJ2-1|TRBV6-5|NA
CATGQLNNEQFF
TGTGCCACGGGACAGCTAAACAATGAGCAGTTCTTC
>NA|TRBJ2-7|TRBV27|NA
CASRDSLAYAYEQYF
TGTGCCAGCAGGGACAGCCTAGCCTACGCCTACGAGCAGTACTTC
>TRBD1|TRBJ2-5|TRBV10-2|NA
CASRGGQGLSVEETQYF
TGCGCCAGCAGGGGGGGACAGGGACTATCCGTTGAAGAGACCCAGTACTTC
>NA|TRBJ2-7|TRBV13|NA
CASSLVASSYEQYF
TGTGCCAGCAGCTTAGTAGCGAGCTCCTACGAGCAGTACTTC